This T cell receptor beta chain was recovered during a study of T cells expressing NK-cell markers. Looking at the study overall: Sorted CD3+CD56+NKG2C+, CD3+CD56+NKG2C- and CD3+CD56-NKG2C+ T cells provided the TCR beta repertoires. The authors sequenced eight donors, of whom seven were HCMV-seropositive and one was seronegative.

The CDR3 spans 16 residues. Regarding the study as a whole: Once again these clonotypes came out on top in the CD3+CD56-NKG2C+ fraction of a few donors.

Points on this clonotype: Antigen unknown.

TCRdb re-called the 5' RACE reads; one entry per CDR3 protein, DNA not given. Its table records about 260,000 distinct CDR3 sequences. The receptor was isolated from a woman between 18 and 70 years old in good health. Material: blood T cells: a sorted CD56 or NKG2C T cell subset, CD4+ or CD8+ T cells, or bulk PBMC T cells (not recorded which). The gene calls are TRBV12-3 or TRBV12-4 and TRBJ2-1; the D call of TRBD2 rests on TCRdb alone, since no DNA is present to check it. CDR3 in amino acids: CASSLGTSGGSFEQFF.